The 3 T cell receptor beta chains below were found in one sample sequenced in a study of Tregs in tolerant kidney transplant recipients. Produced via immunoSEQ multiplex PCR; TCRdb's table is partial and in-frame only. Here the sample spans about 16,000 clones, approximately 60% being singletons. These receptors are not linked to any known antigen. Sequenced: Tregs from blood cultured with allogeneic cells. These receptors were collected from a human donor in good health.

This clone was recorded at least ten times. This chain joins TRBV5-6 and TRBJ1-1; tentative D call: TRBD1 (6 bases). The V gene's germline CDR1 is SGHDT and CDR2 YYEEEE. V was clipped by 4 bases and J by 2 bases, with 12 bases between them. This CDR3 is built from 14 residues. CDR3 bases: TGTGCCAGCAGCAAAGGGGGGTTAAACACTGAAGCTTTCTTT. Its protein product is CASSKGGLNTEAFF.

This sequence joins TRBV21-1 and TRBJ2-7; the D call of TRBD1 is as the table states it, not checked on the DNA. TRBV21-1 is listed as a pseudogene. This CDR3 spans 16 amino acids. The CDR3 coding sequence is TGTGCCAGCACCATCAAATCCCGGGACAGGGCCAGCGAGCAGTACTTC. It codes for CASTIKSRDRASEQYF.

The rearrangement links TRBV5-1 to TRBJ2-5; a possible D gene is TRBD1 (6 bases). CDR3 size: 14 residues. CDR1 is SGHRS and CDR2 is YFSETQ in the germline V gene. The germline V and J ends were trimmed by 3 bases and 5 bases, with 14 bases remaining between them. The CDR3: CASSSQGWRETQYF. CDR3 DNA sequence: TGCGCCAGCAGCTCCCAGGGGTGGCGGGAGACCCAGTACTTC.